The 21 T cell receptor beta chains listed next were all sequenced from one sample in a study of blood T cell repertoires in COVID-19. Generated by immunoSEQ multiplex PCR, the TCRdb table keeps only in-frame clones and is missing some. The sample shows more than 65,000 clones, more than 80% of them seen only once. The sample was peripheral blood. The receptors shown here come from a human donor in a cohort sampled during active COVID-19.

The CDR3 DNA reads TGTGCTAGTGGGAGGGACAGGGTATCGAATGAGCAGTTCTTC. Its protein is CASGRDRVSNEQFF. This chain joins TRBV12-5 and TRBJ2-1, with 9 bases identical to TRBD1. The CDR3 covers 14 residues. Unmatched junction bases numbered 7, after V lost 6 bases and J lost 7 bases. Germline V gene data show CDR1 as LGHNT and CDR2 as FRNRAP.

The chain uses TRBV6-4 and TRBJ2-7; D perhaps matches TRBD1 (6 bases). The germline V and J ends were trimmed by 10 bases and 5 bases, with 21 bases remaining between them. Germline V CDR1 and CDR2: MRHNA, SNTAGT. The CDR3 consists of 14 residues. The CDR3 DNA follows: TGTGCCAAGAAAACGTACAGGGCTTTTCACGAGCAGTACTTC. It codes for CAKKTYRAFHEQYF.

This clone showed up just a few times. The chain recombines TRBV2 with TRBJ2-5, with D possibly TRBD1 on 6 matching bases. The CDR3 totals 11 residues. Germline CDR1 and CDR2: SNHLY and FYNNEI. V dropped 9 bases and J dropped 3 bases, with 8 bases sitting between them. The DNA of the CDR3 is TGTGCCAGAGGACAGAAAGAGACCCAGTACTTC. It translates to CARGQKETQYF.

The chain links TRBV9 to TRBJ2-1; 11 nucleotides align to TRBD2. V lost 2 bases to trimming and J lost 4 bases; unmatched junction nucleotides: 2. Germline V gene sequence: CDR1 SGDLS, CDR2 YYNGEE. The CDR3 is 15 amino acids. CDR3 amino acids: CASSVRLAGYNEQFF. In DNA form, the CDR3 reads TGTGCCAGCAGCGTCCGACTAGCGGGGTACAATGAGCAGTTCTTC.

The count of this clone is one. The V call is TRBV3-1 (or the pseudogene TRBV3-2), the J call TRBJ2-7, with D possibly matching TRBD1 (5 bases). The V and J ends lost 0 bases and 2 bases respectively, with 11 bases between them. This CDR3 spans 15 amino acids. The germline V gene has CDR1 LGHDT and CDR2 YNNKEL (reference sequence). This CDR3 reads CASSQDLGRAYEQYF. The CDR3, as DNA: TGTGCCAGCAGCCAAGATCTGGGCAGGGCCTACGAGCAGTACTTC.

This chain uses TRBV2 with TRBJ1-4; D is possibly TRBD1 (5 bases). Germline lookup yields CDR1 SNHLY and CDR2 FYNNEI. CDR3 length: 13 residues. Trimming removed 2 bases at V and 10 bases at J, with 11 bases between. CDR3 region: CASSEIGQGKLFF. The DNA for the CDR3 is TGTGCCAGCAGTGAAATAGGGCAGGGAAAACTGTTTTTT.

This clone was counted a few times. This chain joins TRBV5-1 and TRBJ1-4, with a tentative D call TRBD1 (5 bases). With 7 bases removed from V and 12 bases from J, the gap between germline ends came to 13 bases. Germline CDR1 is SGHRS and CDR2 is YFSETQ. The CDR3 runs to 11 residues. This chain's CDR3 is CASSSKGQLFF. The CDR3 bases are TGCGCCAGCTCCTCGAAGGGGCAACTGTTTTTT. The complete variable domain, with remaining parts taken from reference TRBV5-1 and TRBJ1-4, reads KAGVTQTPRYLIKTRGQQVTLSCSPISGHRSVSWYQQTPGQGLQFLFEYFSETQRNKGNFPGRFSGRQFSNSRSEMNVSTLELGDSALYLCASSSKGQLFFGSGTQLSVL.

The V call is TRBV7-2, the J call TRBJ2-1; no definite D call. CDR1 is SGHTA and CDR2 is FQGNSA in the germline V gene. V shed 5 bases and J shed 3 bases, with 11 bases lying between them. The CDR3 is 14 residues long. Written as DNA, the CDR3 is TGTGCCAGCAGCGTAGGTTCCGGCTACAATGAGCAGTTCTTC. Translation gives CASSVGSGYNEQFF.

The chain has TRBV6-4 and TRBJ1-6, with 11 bases fitting TRBD1. The V gene end was trimmed by 4 bases and the J gene end by 6 bases; junction bases not matched to a gene: 2. Germline CDR1 reads MRHNA; CDR2 reads SNTAGT. CDR3 length equals 15 residues. DNA for the CDR3: TGTGCCAGCAGTGTGGGACAGGGGGTTAATTCACCCCTCCACTTT. It codes for CASSVGQGVNSPLHF.

This rearrangement joins TRBV6-5 to TRBJ2-3, with 7 bases lining up with TRBD1. CDR1 and CDR2 (germline): MNHEY, SVGAGI. The CDR3 extends over 15 amino acids. Trimming removed 5 bases from V and 0 bases from J; junction bases left unmatched: 5. CDR3 sequence: CASSPRDRSTDTQYF. The CDR3 bases are TGTGCCAGCAGTCCTCGGGACAGAAGCACAGATACGCAGTATTTT.

This chain connects TRBV5-1 to TRBJ2-5; TRBD2 might be the D (5 bases). Trimming took 0 bases from V and 6 from J, leaving 12 bases between them. Per germline, CDR1 SGHRS and CDR2 YFSETQ. This CDR3 region has 14 residues. The CDR3 protein is CASSLAGVGKTQYF. The CDR3 DNA is TGCGCCAGCAGCTTGGCCGGGGTCGGGAAGACCCAGTACTTC.

This chain connects TRBV25-1 to TRBJ1-3; 8 positions match TRBD1. The V segment lost 0 bases and the J segment 0 bases; nucleotides outside the gene matches: 1. Germline V lookup: CDR1 MGHDK, CDR2 SYGVNS. The CDR3 has 16 residues. The DNA of the CDR3 is TGTGCCAGCAGTGAATACGGACAGGGCTCTGGAAACACCATATATTTT. It is translated as CASSEYGQGSGNTIYF.

V is TRBV2 and J is TRBJ2-7, with TRBD2 as a possible D gene (7 bases). CDR1 SNHLY and CDR2 FYNNEI come from the germline V gene. The CDR3 totals 15 residues. Deletions cut 6 bases from V and 3 bases from J, with 18 bases between. The CDR3, as DNA: TGTGCCAGCAGAGTTTCGGGGGGCGGCTACTACGAGCAGTACTTC. This translates into CASRVSGGGYYEQYF.

This clone was detected a few times. This chain joins TRBV3-1 (or the pseudogene TRBV3-2) and TRBJ2-5, with 8 positions matching TRBD1. CDR1 LGHDT and CDR2 YNNKEL come from the germline V gene (reference sequence). The V and J ends lost 4 bases and 2 bases, in that order; junction bases with no gene match: 12. The CDR3 is 17 residues long. CDR3 amino acids: CASSRRAFGTGQETQYF. CDR3 nucleotide sequence: TGTGCCAGCAGCCGAAGAGCCTTCGGGACAGGACAAGAGACCCAGTACTTC.

This chain uses TRBV18 with TRBJ1-6; D may be TRBD1 (5 bases). CDR1 is KGHSH and CDR2 is LQKENI in the germline V gene. V was shortened by 1 base and J by 5 bases, with 12 bases between the two germline ends. This CDR3 contains 16 residues. This CDR3 is CASSPLGGGNNSPLHF. In nucleotides, the CDR3 is TGTGCCAGCTCACCACTGGGGGGTGGAAATAATTCACCCCTCCACTTT. Using reference TRBV18 and TRBJ1-6 for the parts outside the CDR3, the full variable domain is NAGVMQNPRHLVRRRGQEARLRCSPMKGHSHVYWYRQLPEEGLKFMVYLQKENIIDESGMPKERFSAEFPKEGPSILRIQQVVRGDSAAYFCASSPLGGGNNSPLHFGNGTRLTVT.

The rearrangement links TRBV7-3 to TRBJ2-3; TRBD1 might be the D (6 bases). Per the germline V gene, CDR1 is SGHTA and CDR2 is FQGTGA. The CDR3 extends over 15 amino acids. V gave up 0 bases and J gave up 0 bases, with 7 bases separating them. The DNA of the CDR3 is TGTGCCAGCAGCTTAACCGGGACAAGCACAGATACGCAGTATTTT. It specifies CASSLTGTSTDTQYF.

V and J are TRBV5-1 and TRBJ1-2, with TRBD1 matching over 10 bases. The CDR3 covers 17 residues. The J segment lost 5 bases and the V segment lost 4 bases, leaving 14 bases of the junction unmatched. Germline CDR1 SGHRS, CDR2 YFSETQ. Here the CDR3 DNA reads TGCGCCAGCAGCGCCGGGACAGGGGCGGGAAGGGGATATGGCTACACCTTC. Translating gives CASSAGTGAGRGYGYTF.

Remarks on this clone: The sample has other DNA sequences that encode this CDR3 too. The V and J genes are TRBV28 and TRBJ2-7; TRBD1 might be the D (5 bases). The V gene lost 3 bases and the J gene lost 4 bases, with 7 bases spanning the gap. The germline gives CDR1 MDHEN, CDR2 SYDVKM. The CDR3 runs to 12 residues. The CDR3 sequence is CASSLAGYEQYF. Written as DNA, the CDR3 is TGTGCCAGCAGTTTGGCAGGGTACGAGCAGTACTTC.

This chain's CDR3 is CASRISSGANVLTF. For the CDR3, the DNA is TGTGCCAGTAGGATTAGCTCTGGGGCCAACGTCCTGACTTTC. J is TRBJ2-6 and V is TRBV19; D is unclear. The germline gives CDR1 LNHDA, CDR2 SQIVND (reference sequence). This CDR3 spans 14 amino acids. V lost 6 bases, J lost 0 bases, and 6 bases lay in between.

V usage is TRBV5-1 and J usage is TRBJ2-1, with TRBD2 matching over 9 bases. After removal of 4 bases from V and 8 bases from J, the junction contained 13 bases not matched to a gene. Germline CDR1 and CDR2: SGHRS and YFSETQ. The CDR3 is made up of 16 amino acids. This chain's CDR3 is CASSPEAAGGLDEQFF. The CDR3 coding sequence is TGCGCCAGCAGCCCCGAGGCGGCGGGGGGGCTGGATGAGCAGTTCTTC.

The chain has TRBV28 and TRBJ1-5; no clear D. CDR1 is MDHEN and CDR2 is SYDVKM in the germline V gene. The germline V and J ends were trimmed by 7 bases and 0 bases, with 16 bases remaining between them. The length of the CDR3 is 16 residues. The CDR3 sequence: CASNSPSGYSNQPQHF. The CDR3 nucleotides are TGTGCCAGCAACTCCCCATCGGGGTATAGCAATCAGCCCCAGCATTTT.